These T cell receptor beta chains were read from a single sample in a study of control samples from healthy donors and cancer patients. TCRdb keeps only in-frame clones here, not all; method: immunoSEQ multiplex PCR. The data hold more than 95,000 clones, with approximately 90% observed a single time. Material: PBMCs. These receptors all come from a woman aged 50 to 60 with colorectal cancer. Both conserved end residues are part of each CDR3. A D gene is named only where the DNA matches it firmly. Size is omitted from some rows. Given values are once, few, many or a class for expanded clones.

d_call	clone_size	v_call	j_call	cdr3_aa	cdr3_nt
.	.	TRBV29-1	TRBJ1-2	CSVETTLYGYTF	TGCAGCGTAGAGACCACACTCTATGGCTACACCTTC
.	.	TRBV12-3/TRBV12-4	TRBJ1-6	CASSPRVSTPLHF	TGTGCCAGCAGCCCACGGGTTTCGACACCCCTCCACTTT
.	.	TRBV3-1/TRBV3-2	TRBJ2-5	CASSQASRSQETQYF	TGTGCCAGCAGCCAAGCATCCAGGTCCCAAGAGACCCAGTACTTC
TRBD1	.	TRBV9	TRBJ1-3	CASSLWDSSGNTIYF	TGTGCCAGCAGCCTCTGGGACAGCTCTGGAAACACCATATATTTT
.	.	TRBV6-5	TRBJ2-6	CASRGDSGANVLTF	TGTGCCAGCAGGGGAGACTCTGGGGCCAACGTCCTGACTTTC
TRBD2	.	TRBV2	TRBJ2-3	CASTGLAGTDTQYF	TGTGCCAGCACAGGACTAGCCGGGACAGATACGCAGTATTTT
TRBD1	.	TRBV28	TRBJ2-3	CASSWTGPTDTQYF	TGTGCCAGCAGTTGGACAGGTCCCACAGATACGCAGTATTTT
.	once	TRBV5-1	TRBJ2-7	CASSLVSYEQYF	TGCGCCAGCAGCTTGGTGTCCTACGAGCAGTACTTC
.	.	TRBV18	TRBJ1-4	CASSPGLTNEKLFF	TGTGCCAGCTCACCAGGGTTGACTAATGAAAAACTGTTTTTT
TRBD2	once	TRBV14	TRBJ2-5	CASSPIAGTPRETQYF	TGTGCCAGCAGCCCCATAGCGGGAACCCCTCGAGAGACCCAGTACTTC
TRBD1	.	TRBV6-6	TRBJ2-7	CASSYAQGVNEQYF	TGTGCCAGCAGTTACGCGCAGGGGGTCAACGAGCAGTACTTC
TRBD1	.	TRBV7-8	TRBJ1-2	CASSFGQGYGYTF	TGTGCCAGCAGCTTCGGACAGGGATACGGCTACACCTTC
TRBD1	few	TRBV4-1	TRBJ1-5	CASSLGQGPYSNQPQHF	TGCGCCAGCAGCCTCGGACAGGGGCCTTATAGCAATCAGCCCCAGCATTTT
.	.	TRBV2	TRBJ1-4	CASEQVSNEKLFF	TGTGCCAGCGAACAGGTTTCTAATGAAAAACTGTTTTTT
.	.	TRBV5-1	TRBJ1-1	CASSRTLERGTEAFF	TGCGCCAGCAGCCGGACCCTTGAGAGAGGCACTGAAGCTTTCTTT
TRBD2	.	TRBV24-1	TRBJ2-1	CATSDRTSGRRNEQFF	TGTGCCACCAGTGATCGGACTAGCGGCCGACGCAATGAGCAGTTCTTC
.	.	TRBV12-5	TRBJ2-3	CASGGRRGHTDTQYF	TGTGCTAGTGGTGGACGGCGGGGGCACACAGATACGCAGTATTTT
.	.	TRBV29-1	TRBJ2-2	CSATNTGELFF	TGCAGCGCCACGAACACCGGGGAGCTGTTTTTT
.	.	TRBV5-8	TRBJ1-6	CASSLVRAGNSPLHF	TGTGCCAGCAGCTTGGTGCGGGCAGGAAATTCACCCCTCCACTTT
.	once	TRBV6-5	TRBJ2-7	CASNPLGQWDYEQYF	TGTGCCAGCAACCCCCTAGGGCAGTGGGACTACGAGCAGTACTTC
.	.	TRBV5-1	TRBJ1-2	CASSLESMQAASPNYGYTF	TGCGCCAGCAGCTTGGAGAGTATGCAGGCCGCTAGCCCTAACTATGGCTACACCTTC
.	.	TRBV3-1/TRBV3-2	TRBJ2-7	CASRKGTYEQYF	TGTGCCAGCAGAAAAGGGACCTACGAGCAGTACTTC
.	few	TRBV5-1	TRBJ1-5	CASSLAGTPGQPQHF	TGCGCCAGCAGCTTGGCCGGGACCCCCGGTCAGCCCCAGCATTTT
TRBD2	.	TRBV6-5	TRBJ2-5	CASRVAGGQETQYF	TGTGCCAGCAGGGTAGCGGGGGGCCAAGAGACCCAGTACTTC
TRBD2	.	TRBV3-1/TRBV3-2	TRBJ2-1	CASSQDVTSGKPSYNEQFF	TGTGCCAGCAGCCAAGACGTGACTAGCGGGAAGCCCTCCTACAATGAGCAGTTCTTC
.	.	TRBV2	TRBJ1-2	CASSEGNNYGYTF	TGTGCCAGCAGTGAAGGGAATAACTATGGCTACACCTTC
.	.	TRBV11-2	TRBJ1-3	CASSLGRVSGNTIYF	TGTGCCAGCAGCTTGGGTAGGGTTTCCGGAAACACCATATATTTT
.	.	TRBV13	TRBJ1-1	CASSPEGLGWTEAFF	TGTGCCAGCAGCCCTGAAGGGCTAGGATGGACTGAAGCTTTCTTT
.	.	TRBV5-6	TRBJ2-3	CASSSEGSGRTDTQYF	TGTGCCAGCAGCTCCGAAGGGTCGGGCCGCACAGATACGCAGTATTTT
.	.	TRBV12-3/TRBV12-4	TRBJ1-1	CASSLLNEAFF	TGTGCCAGCAGTTTACTGAATGAAGCTTTCTTT
.	once	TRBV4-1	TRBJ2-7	CASSQGTGTRDYEQYF	TGCGCCAGCAGCCAGGGTACCGGGACCAGAGACTACGAGCAGTACTTC
.	.	TRBV5-1	TRBJ1-2	CASSFGEEGGGYTF	TGCGCCAGCAGCTTTGGTGAGGAGGGTGGAGGCTACACCTTC
TRBD2	.	TRBV9	TRBJ2-7	CASSPAGGSGGREQYF	TGTGCCAGCAGCCCCGCGGGAGGTAGCGGGGGGAGGGAGCAGTACTTC
.	.	TRBV19	TRBJ2-3	CASSIRVGGGTDTQYF	TGTGCCAGTAGTATAAGGGTGGGAGGGGGAACAGATACGCAGTATTTT
TRBD2	.	TRBV7-3	TRBJ2-3	CASSLILSGGAADTQYF	TGTGCCAGCAGCTTAATACTCAGCGGGGGGGCAGCAGATACGCAGTATTTT
.	.	TRBV12-3/TRBV12-4	TRBJ2-5	CASSWGGETQYF	TGTGCCAGCAGTTGGGGGGGCGAGACCCAGTACTTC